These T cell receptor beta chains were read from a single sample in a study of cytomegalovirus exposure and HLA in healthy donors. TCRdb's table, derived via immunoSEQ multiplex PCR, lists solely in-frame clones and lacks some. This table has more than 140,000 clones, over 60% appearing once. Sequencing used PBMCs. The source is a female donor in good health and CMV-seronegative. Each CDR3 is given with its conserved first and last residue. A D gene is named only where the DNA matches it firmly. Size tells how often a clone was seen (once, few, many) or the class of an expanded clone, and some rows leave it out.

len,v_gene,j_gene,d_gene,abundance,CDR3nt,CDR3aa
14,TRBV19,TRBJ2-1,-,-,TGTGCCAGTAGCGCTATCGGCGGTAACAATGAGCAGTTCTTC,CASSAIGGNNEQFF
11,TRBV27,TRBJ1-6,-,-,TGTGCCAGCAGTCTTTTTTCACCCCTCCACTTT,CASSLFSPLHF
17,TRBV7-9,TRBJ1-2,TRBD1,-,TGTGCCAGCAGCTTATGGGGGACAGGGGGGTTTCGCTATGGCTACACCTTC,CASSLWGTGGFRYGYTF
16,TRBV18,TRBJ1-3,-,-,TGTGCCAGCTCACGTTACGACGGACAGTCTGGAAACACCATATATTTT,CASSRYDGQSGNTIYF
15,TRBV27,TRBJ1-2,TRBD1,-,TGTGCCAGCAGTCTGGCGGGACAGGGCGACTATGGCTACACCTTC,CASSLAGQGDYGYTF
14,TRBV29-1,TRBJ2-5,TRBD1,-,TGCAGCGTTGGGGGTTTGAGGGGGCTGGAGACCCAGTACTTC,CSVGGLRGLETQYF
14,TRBV27,TRBJ1-2,TRBD1,-,TGTGCCAGCAGCTATGACGGGACAGGGGTTGGCTACACCTTC,CASSYDGTGVGYTF
14,TRBV27,TRBJ2-5,-,-,TGTGCCAGCAGTTCCCGCAGAAAGCAAGAGACCCAGTACTTC,CASSSRRKQETQYF
11,TRBV5-4,TRBJ1-1,-,-,TGTGCCAGCAGCTTGGCGGCTGAAGCTTTCTTT,CASSLAAEAFF
15,TRBV6-5,TRBJ2-5,TRBD1,-,TGTGCCAGCAGTATCAACGACAGGGGTTTTGAGACCCAGTACTTC,CASSINDRGFETQYF
12,TRBV14,TRBJ2-7,TRBD1,-,TGTGCCAGCAGCCAACCGACAGGACAGGCGATCTTC,CASSQPTGQAIF
14,TRBV6-6,TRBJ2-7,-,few,TGTGCCAGCAGTTACGGCGGGGAAACCTACGAGCAGTACTTC,CASSYGGETYEQYF
16,TRBV19,TRBJ1-3,-,-,TGTGCCAGTCTGTCGGGAGGCAGTTACTCTGGAAACACCATATATTTT,CASLSGGSYSGNTIYF
17,TRBV9,TRBJ2-1,TRBD2,once,TGTGCCAGCAGCGTAGTCCCCACTAGCGGGGGCCACAATGAGCAGTTCTTC,CASSVVPTSGGHNEQFF
17,TRBV7-9,TRBJ1-2,-,-,TGTGCCAGCAGCTCATCCTCCTTGGCATCAGCTAACTATGGCTACACCTTC,CASSSSSLASANYGYTF
14,TRBV13,TRBJ2-7,-,-,TGTGCCAGCAGCTTAGCCTCCGGAGGGGTCGAGCAGTACTTC,CASSLASGGVEQYF
15,TRBV19,TRBJ2-5,TRBD2,-,TGTGCCAGTAGTATACTAGCGGGAGGAGGGGAGACCCAGTACTTC,CASSILAGGGETQYF
15,TRBV5-1,TRBJ1-5,-,-,TGCGCCAGCAGCTTAGGAGGTTATAGCAATCAGCCCCAGCATTTT,CASSLGGYSNQPQHF
14,TRBV28,TRBJ1-1,-,few,TGTGCCAGCAGTGACTCAACCATGAACACTGAAGCTTTCTTT,CASSDSTMNTEAFF
18,TRBV7-9,TRBJ2-6,TRBD2,-,TGTGCCAGCAGCTTAGTGGGACTAGCGGATTCTGGGGCCAACGTCCTGACTTTC,CASSLVGLADSGANVLTF
16,TRBV6-4,TRBJ2-3,TRBD2,-,TGTGCCAGCAGTGCCTCAGCGGGAGACTTGGCAGATACGCAGTATTTT,CASSASAGDLADTQYF
14,TRBV4-1,TRBJ2-6,-,-,TGCGCCAGCAGCCAACTGATAGCGGCCAACGTCCTGACTTTC,CASSQLIAANVLTF
15,TRBV6-1,TRBJ2-6,-,few,TGTGCCAGCAGTGAAATTGGCTTGTGGGCCAACGTCCTGACTTTC,CASSEIGLWANVLTF
18,TRBV9,TRBJ2-6,TRBD2,-,TGTGCCAGCAGCGTAACCCCCCGGGGGGAAACTGGGGCCAACGTCCTGACTTTC,CASSVTPRGETGANVLTF
13,TRBV28,TRBJ1-5,-,-,TGTGCCAGCAGTTTATTGGGGGGGCAGCCCCAGCATTTT,CASSLLGGQPQHF
13,TRBV6-5,TRBJ1-1,TRBD1,-,TGTGCCAGCAGTCCAGGGGGCATCTATGAAGCTTTCTTT,CASSPGGIYEAFF
14,TRBV27,TRBJ2-7,TRBD2,-,TGTGCCAGCAGAGGGCGGGAGTACTCCTACGAGCAGTACTTC,CASRGREYSYEQYF
16,TRBV28,TRBJ2-3,-,-,TGTGCCAGCAGCAAACCTCTAGCGCCCAGCACAGATACGCAGTATTTT,CASSKPLAPSTDTQYF
15,TRBV7-8,TRBJ2-2,TRBD1,-,TGTGCCAGCAGCGGACAGGGGATGGAGTCCGGGGAGCTGTTTTTT,CASSGQGMESGELFF
13,TRBV30,TRBJ1-4,TRBD1,-,TGTGCCCAGGAACAGGGGAGGAGTGAAAAACTGTTTTTT,CAQEQGRSEKLFF
16,TRBV28,TRBJ1-2,-,-,TGTGCCAGCAGTTGCATCACCCAGGAGGGAGGCTATGGCTACACCTTC,CASSCITQEGGYGYTF
13,TRBV13,TRBJ1-2,TRBD1,-,TGTGCCAGCAGCTTAGTAACAGGGGGTGGCTACACCTTC,CASSLVTGGGYTF
15,TRBV5-1,TRBJ2-1,TRBD2,-,TGCGCCAGCGAACTCGCGGGAAGGGAGGGAGATGAGCAGTTCTTC,CASELAGREGDEQFF
16,TRBV7-9,TRBJ2-7,-,few,TGTGCCAGCAGCTCTAGCGATCAGGGAGAGGCCTACGAGCAGTACTTC,CASSSSDQGEAYEQYF
16,TRBV6-6,TRBJ2-3,TRBD2,-,TGTGCCAGCAGTTACTCGATAGCGGGGAAAGGGGATACGCAGTATTTT,CASSYSIAGKGDTQYF
14,TRBV6-5,TRBJ2-7,TRBD2,-,TGTGCCAGCAGTACTAGCGGGAGGGGGTACGAGCAGTACTTC,CASSTSGRGYEQYF
12,TRBV7-3,TRBJ1-4,-,-,TGTGCCAGCAGCTTATGCGATCGACAGCCTGAATTT,CASSLCDRQPEF
14,TRBV28,TRBJ2-2,TRBD2,-,TGTGCCGGGGGGCGGGGGGCGAACACCGGGGAGCTGTTTTTT,CAGGRGANTGELFF